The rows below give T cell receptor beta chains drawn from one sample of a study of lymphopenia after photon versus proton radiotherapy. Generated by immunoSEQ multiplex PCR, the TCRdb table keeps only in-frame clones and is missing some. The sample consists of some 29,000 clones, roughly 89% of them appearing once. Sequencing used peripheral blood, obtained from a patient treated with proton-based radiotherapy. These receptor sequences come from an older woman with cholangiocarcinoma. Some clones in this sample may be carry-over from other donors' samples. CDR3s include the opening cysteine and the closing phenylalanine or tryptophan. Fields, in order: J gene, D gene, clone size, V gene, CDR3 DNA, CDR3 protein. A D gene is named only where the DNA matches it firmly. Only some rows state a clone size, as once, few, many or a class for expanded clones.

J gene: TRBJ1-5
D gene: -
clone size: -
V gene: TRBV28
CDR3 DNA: TGTGCCAGCACGCACAGATCTTCCGGTCAGCCCCAGCCTTTT
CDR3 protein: CASTHRSSGQPQPF

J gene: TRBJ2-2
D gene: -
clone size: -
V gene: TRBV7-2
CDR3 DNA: TGTGCCAGCAGCTTAGGTCGAAACACCGGGGAGCTGTTTTTT
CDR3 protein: CASSLGRNTGELFF

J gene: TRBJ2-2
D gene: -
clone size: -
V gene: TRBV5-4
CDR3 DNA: TGTGCCAGCAGCTTGGGACAGAACACCGGGGAGCTGTTTTTT
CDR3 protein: CASSLGQNTGELFF

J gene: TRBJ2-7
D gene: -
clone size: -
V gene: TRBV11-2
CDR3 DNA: TGTGCCAGCAGCCGTTCGCCCGGTGGGTTATCCTACGAGCAGTACTTC
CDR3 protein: CASSRSPGGLSYEQYF

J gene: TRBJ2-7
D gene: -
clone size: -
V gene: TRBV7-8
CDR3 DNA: TGTGCCAGCAGCGGTAGGACGGGACCCTACGAGCAGTACTTC
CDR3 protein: CASSGRTGPYEQYF

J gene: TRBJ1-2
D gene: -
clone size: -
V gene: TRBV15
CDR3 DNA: TGTGCCACCACCAAAGGCCTCCTCTATGGCTACACCTTC
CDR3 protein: CATTKGLLYGYTF

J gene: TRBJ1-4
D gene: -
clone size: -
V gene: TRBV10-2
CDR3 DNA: TGCGCCAGCAGTAGGACAGACCCAACTAATGAAAAACTGTTTTTT
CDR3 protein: CASSRTDPTNEKLFF

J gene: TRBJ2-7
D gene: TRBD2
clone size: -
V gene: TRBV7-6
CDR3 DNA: TGTGCCAGCAGCCCGGCCTGGCGGGGGGGCCGTGAGGAGCAGTACTTC
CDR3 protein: CASSPAWRGGREEQYF

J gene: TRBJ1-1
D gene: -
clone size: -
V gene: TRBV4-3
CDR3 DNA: TGCGCCAGCAGCCAAGAGGGACATTCGAACACTGAAGCTTTCTTT
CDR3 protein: CASSQEGHSNTEAFF

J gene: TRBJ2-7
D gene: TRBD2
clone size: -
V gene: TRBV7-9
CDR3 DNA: TGTGCCAGCAGCGTCCGGACTAGCGGACTCTACGAGCAGTACTTC
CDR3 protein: CASSVRTSGLYEQYF

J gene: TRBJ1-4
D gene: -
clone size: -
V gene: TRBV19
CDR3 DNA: TGTGCCAGTAGAGGGTATAATGAAAAACTGTTTTTT
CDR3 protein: CASRGYNEKLFF

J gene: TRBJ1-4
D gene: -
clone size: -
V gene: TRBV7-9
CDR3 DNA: TGTGCCAGCAGCTGGGGTCTGGACAATAATGAAAAACTGTTTTTT
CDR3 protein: CASSWGLDNNEKLFF

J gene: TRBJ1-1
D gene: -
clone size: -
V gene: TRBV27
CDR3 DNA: TGTGCCAGCAGTTCGGGGTCCGAAGCTTTCTTT
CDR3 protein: CASSSGSEAFF

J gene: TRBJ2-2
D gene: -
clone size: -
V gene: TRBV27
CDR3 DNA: TGTGCCAGCAGTTGGCTTAGCGGGAACACCGGGGAGCTGTTTTTT
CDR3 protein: CASSWLSGNTGELFF

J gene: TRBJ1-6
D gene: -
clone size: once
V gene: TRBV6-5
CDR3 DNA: TGTGCCAGCAGTTACTCGAGTCAGGGAAATTCACCCCTCCACTTT
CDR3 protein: CASSYSSQGNSPLHF

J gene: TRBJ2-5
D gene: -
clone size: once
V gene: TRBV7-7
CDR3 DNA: TGTGCCAGCAGCTTATCCACGACGGGACAAGAGACCCAGTACTTC
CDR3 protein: CASSLSTTGQETQYF

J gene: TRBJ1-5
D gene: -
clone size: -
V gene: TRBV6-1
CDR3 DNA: TGTGCCAGCAGTGAAGAACGGGATCAGCCCCAGCATTTT
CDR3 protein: CASSEERDQPQHF

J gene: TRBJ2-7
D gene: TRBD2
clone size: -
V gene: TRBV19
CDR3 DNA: TGTGCCAGTAGTCTCGGACTAGCGCAAACCTACGAGCAGTACTTC
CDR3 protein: CASSLGLAQTYEQYF

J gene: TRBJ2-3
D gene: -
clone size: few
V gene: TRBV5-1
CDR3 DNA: TGCGCCAGCAGCTTGGCCGACGCGGGGAAAGATACGCAGTATTTT
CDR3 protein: CASSLADAGKDTQYF

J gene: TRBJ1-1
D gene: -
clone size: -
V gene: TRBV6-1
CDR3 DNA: TGTGCCAGCAGTGAACAGCCAGGGACCCGCACTGAAGCTTTCTTT
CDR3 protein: CASSEQPGTRTEAFF

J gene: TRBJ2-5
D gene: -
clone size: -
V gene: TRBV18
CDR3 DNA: TGTGCCAGCACCTCCCAAGAGACCCAGTACTTC
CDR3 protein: CASTSQETQYF

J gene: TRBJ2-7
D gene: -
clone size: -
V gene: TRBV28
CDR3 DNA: TGTGCCAGCAGTTTAAACACCTACGAGCAGTACTTC
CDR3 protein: CASSLNTYEQYF

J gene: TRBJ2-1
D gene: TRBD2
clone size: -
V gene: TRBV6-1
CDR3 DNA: TGTGCCAGCAGAGTCGTGGGACTAGCGGGAAATGAGCAGTTCTTC
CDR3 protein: CASRVVGLAGNEQFF

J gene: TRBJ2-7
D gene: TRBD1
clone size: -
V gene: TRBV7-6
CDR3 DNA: TGTGCCAGCAGCGGTAGTCTCGGGACAGGGGGAGTCGAGCAGTACTTC
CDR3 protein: CASSGSLGTGGVEQYF

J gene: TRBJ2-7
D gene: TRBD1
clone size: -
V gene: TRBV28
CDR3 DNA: TGTGCCAGCACACCGGGACAGGGTCTCTACGAGCAGTACTTC
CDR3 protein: CASTPGQGLYEQYF

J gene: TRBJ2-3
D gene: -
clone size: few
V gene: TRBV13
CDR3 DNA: TGTGCCAGCAGCTTAGCGGCTGTGGCTAGCACAGATACGCAGTATTTT
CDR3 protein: CASSLAAVASTDTQYF

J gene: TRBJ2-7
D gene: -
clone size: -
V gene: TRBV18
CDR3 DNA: TGTGCCAGCTCACCGGACAGTATATCGTACGAGCAGTACTTC
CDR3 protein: CASSPDSISYEQYF

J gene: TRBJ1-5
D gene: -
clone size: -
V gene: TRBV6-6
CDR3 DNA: TGTGCCAGCAGTGAGCAGGGATTTCAGCCCCAGCATTTT
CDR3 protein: CASSEQGFQPQHF

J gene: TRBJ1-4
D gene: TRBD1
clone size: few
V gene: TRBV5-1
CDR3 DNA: TGCGCCAGCAGACAGACAGGGACTAATGAAAAACTGTTTTTT
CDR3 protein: CASRQTGTNEKLFF

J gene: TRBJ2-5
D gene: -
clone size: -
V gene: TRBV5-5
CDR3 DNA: TGTGCCAGCAGCTCTTTAGAGACCCAGTACTTC
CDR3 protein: CASSSLETQYF

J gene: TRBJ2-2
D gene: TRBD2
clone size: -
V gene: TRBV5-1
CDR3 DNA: TGCGCCAGCACCGGGACGGTCAGCGGGGTTAACACCGGGGAGCTGTTTTTT
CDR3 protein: CASTGTVSGVNTGELFF

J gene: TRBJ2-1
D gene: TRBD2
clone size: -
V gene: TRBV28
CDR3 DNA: TGTGCCAGCAGTCCCGCGGGAGCGGGAACCTACAATGAGCAGTTCTTC
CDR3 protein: CASSPAGAGTYNEQFF

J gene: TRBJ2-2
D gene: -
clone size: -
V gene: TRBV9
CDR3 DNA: TGTGCCAGCAGCGTCCTCACCGGGGAGCTGTTTTTT
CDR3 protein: CASSVLTGELFF

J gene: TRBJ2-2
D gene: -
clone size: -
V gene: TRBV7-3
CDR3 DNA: TGTGCCAGCAGCTTCCCCCATGGTGGGGAGCTGTTTTTT
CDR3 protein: CASSFPHGGELFF

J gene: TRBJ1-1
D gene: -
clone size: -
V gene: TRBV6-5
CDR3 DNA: TGTGCCAGCAGTTACTCTATGCCCATGAACACTGAAGCTTTCTTT
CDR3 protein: CASSYSMPMNTEAFF

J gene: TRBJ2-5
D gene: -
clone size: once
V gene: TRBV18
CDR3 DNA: TGTGCCAGCTCAGGGACGCTAACAGAGACCCAGTACTTC
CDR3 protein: CASSGTLTETQYF

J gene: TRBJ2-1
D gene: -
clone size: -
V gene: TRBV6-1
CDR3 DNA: TGTGCCAGCACCCTCAAAGGGGTTTACAATGAGCAGTTCTTC
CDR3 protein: CASTLKGVYNEQFF

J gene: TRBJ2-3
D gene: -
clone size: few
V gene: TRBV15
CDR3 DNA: TGTGCCACCAGCAGAGATTCGGGCGGGGCGTCCGGGGATACGCAGTATTTT
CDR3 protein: CATSRDSGGASGDTQYF

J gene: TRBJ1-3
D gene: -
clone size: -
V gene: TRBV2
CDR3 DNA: TGTGCCAGCAGTGAGAGCATCTTGAGCACCATATATTTT
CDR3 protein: CASSESILSTIYF

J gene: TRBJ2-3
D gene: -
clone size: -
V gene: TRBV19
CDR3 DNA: TGTGCCAGTAGTTCTGCCACAGATACGCAGTATTTT
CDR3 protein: CASSSATDTQYF

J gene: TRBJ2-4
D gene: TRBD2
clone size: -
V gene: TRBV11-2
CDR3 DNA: TGTGCCAGCAGCATAGAACTAGCGGGAAAAAACATTCAGTACTTC
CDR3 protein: CASSIELAGKNIQYF

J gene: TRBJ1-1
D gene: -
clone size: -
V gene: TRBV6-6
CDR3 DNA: TGTGCCAGCAGTTACTCGTTCTCACAGGGGAACACTGAAGCTTTCTTT
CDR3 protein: CASSYSFSQGNTEAFF

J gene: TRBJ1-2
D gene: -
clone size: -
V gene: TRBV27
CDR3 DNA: TGTGCCAGCAGTCCAGACCCCCGGACAGTCTATGGCTACACCTTC
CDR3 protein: CASSPDPRTVYGYTF

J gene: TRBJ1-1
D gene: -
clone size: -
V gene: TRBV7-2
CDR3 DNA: TGTGCCAGCAGCTTCCGGATGAACACTGAAGCTTTCTTT
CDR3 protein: CASSFRMNTEAFF

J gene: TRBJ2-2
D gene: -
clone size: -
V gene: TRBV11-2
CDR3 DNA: TGTGCCAGCAGCTTAATATGGAGGAAACCCACCGGGGAGCTGTTTTTT
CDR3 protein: CASSLIWRKPTGELFF

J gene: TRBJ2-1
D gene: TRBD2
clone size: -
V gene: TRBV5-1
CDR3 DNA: TGCGCCAGCAGCCGGGGACTAGCGGAAAGCTCCTACAATGAGCAGTTCTTC
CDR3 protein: CASSRGLAESSYNEQFF

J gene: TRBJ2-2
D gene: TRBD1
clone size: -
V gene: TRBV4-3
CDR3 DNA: TGCGCCAGCAGCCAACTGACAGGGGGTGTTACCGGGGAGCTGTTTTTT
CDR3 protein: CASSQLTGGVTGELFF

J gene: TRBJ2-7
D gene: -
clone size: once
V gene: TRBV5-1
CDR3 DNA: TGCGCCAGCAGCCCCGACGGGACCACCACCTACGAGCAGTACTTC
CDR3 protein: CASSPDGTTTYEQYF

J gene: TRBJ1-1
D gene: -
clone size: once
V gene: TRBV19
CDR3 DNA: TGTGCCAGTAGTATTGAGCGGTTTCGTATTACTGAAGCTTTCTTT
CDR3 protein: CASSIERFRITEAFF

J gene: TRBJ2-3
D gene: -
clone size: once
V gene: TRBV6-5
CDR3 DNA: TGTGCCAGCAGAGTACAGGGTGCTGGCACAGATACGCAGTATTTT
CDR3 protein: CASRVQGAGTDTQYF

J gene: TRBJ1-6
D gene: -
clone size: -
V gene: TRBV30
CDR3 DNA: TGTGCCTGGAGTGCGAGGGGCTCCTATAATTCACCCCTCCACTTT
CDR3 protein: CAWSARGSYNSPLHF

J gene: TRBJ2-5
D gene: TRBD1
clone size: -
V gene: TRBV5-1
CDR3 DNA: TGCGCCAGCAGCTTGTCCCTCCCGGGACAGGGGATAGGGGAGCAGTACTTC
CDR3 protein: CASSLSLPGQGIGEQYF

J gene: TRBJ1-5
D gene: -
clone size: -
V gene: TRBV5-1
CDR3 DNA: TGCGCCAGCAGCATCGGCGGGACAAGCAATCAGCCCCAGCATTTT
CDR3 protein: CASSIGGTSNQPQHF

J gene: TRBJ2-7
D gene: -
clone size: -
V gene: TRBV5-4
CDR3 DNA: TGTGCCAGCAGCCTTCGGCCGGGCTACGAGCAGTACTTC
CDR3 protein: CASSLRPGYEQYF

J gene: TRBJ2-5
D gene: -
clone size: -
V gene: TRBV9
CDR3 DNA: TGTGCCAGCAGCGTCGCGCCGGGCGGCAAGTACCAAGAGACCCAGTACTTC
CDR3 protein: CASSVAPGGKYQETQYF